This record covers a single TCR beta chain. Authors' analysis steps: Amplified reference gene primers provided the basis for estimating nucleated cell counts. Sequencing was performed with immunoSEQ multiplex PCR; in TCRdb, only in-frame clones are kept and a portion is missing. That table gives V, J and clone size, and the DNA gave D and trimming. The sample holds around 140,000 clones; 80% to 85% are singletons and the top ten take 8.9%. The data belong to a study of blood T cell repertoires in COVID-19. About the study: Samples representing acute and convalescent COVID-19 were sourced from the United States, Italy and Spain. T cells, B-cell-depleted T cells, or PBMCs provided the cDNA or gDNA that served as material.

Between the trimmed V and J ends, which lost 0 bases and 0 bases, there was a span of 13 bases. The CDR3 totals 17 residues. CDR1 SGHNT and CDR2 YENEEA come from the germline V gene. Seattle cases were enrolled at active infection and followed longitudinally. Sequencing input: peripheral blood. The sequence was obtained from a man in his thirties or forties with COVID-19, enrolled during active disease. The V and J genes are TRBV11-3 and TRBJ2-3; tentatively, D is TRBD1 (7 bases). Here the CDR3 DNA reads TGTGCCAGCAGCTTAGATCGGAGGGGGCCTAGCACAGATACGCAGTATTTT. Residues: CASSLDRRGPSTDTQYF.